This entry features one TCR beta chain sequence. Trimming stripped 3 bases from V and 13 bases from J, with 21 bases between. This CDR3 is 14 amino acids long. CDR1 MDHEN and CDR2 SYDVKM come from the germline V gene. Sample-barcoded 5' priming and a J-beta primer mix drove a second PCR of 7 to 11 cycles. A single record per CDR3 protein comes from TCRdb applying MiXCR to the 5' RACE reads. The table lists roughly 800,000 distinct CDR3 sequences, 55% to 70% of them singletons. This specimen belongs to a study of blood T cells in healthy people across ages. Sequencing was performed on blood. The chain combines TRBV28 with TRBJ1-1; a weak D match, TRBD1 (5 bases). This TCR was sampled from a man aged 25-45 years in good health. CDR3 nucleotide sequence: TGTGCCAGCAGTTTCACCGGGACTCCTAAAAAGGGTTTCTTT. Encoded protein: CASSFTGTPKKGFF.